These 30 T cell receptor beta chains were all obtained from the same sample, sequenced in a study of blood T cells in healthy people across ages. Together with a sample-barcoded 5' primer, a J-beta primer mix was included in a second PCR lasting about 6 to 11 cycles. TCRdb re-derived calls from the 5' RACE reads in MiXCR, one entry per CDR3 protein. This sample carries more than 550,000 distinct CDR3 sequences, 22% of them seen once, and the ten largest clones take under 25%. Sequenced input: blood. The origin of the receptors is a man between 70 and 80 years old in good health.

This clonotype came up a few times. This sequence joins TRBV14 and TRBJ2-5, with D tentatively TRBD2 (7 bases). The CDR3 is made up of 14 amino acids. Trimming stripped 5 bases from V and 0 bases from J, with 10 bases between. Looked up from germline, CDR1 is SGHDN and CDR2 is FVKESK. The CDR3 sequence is CASSGGAYQETQYF. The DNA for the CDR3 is TGTGCCAGCAGCGGGGGGGCGTACCAAGAGACCCAGTACTTC.

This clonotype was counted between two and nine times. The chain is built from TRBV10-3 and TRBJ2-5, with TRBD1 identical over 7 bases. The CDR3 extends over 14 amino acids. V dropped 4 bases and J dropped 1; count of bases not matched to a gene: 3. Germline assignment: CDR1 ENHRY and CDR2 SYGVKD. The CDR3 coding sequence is TGTGCCATCAGTGCAAGACAGGGCCAAGAGACCCAGTACTTC. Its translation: CAISARQGQETQYF.

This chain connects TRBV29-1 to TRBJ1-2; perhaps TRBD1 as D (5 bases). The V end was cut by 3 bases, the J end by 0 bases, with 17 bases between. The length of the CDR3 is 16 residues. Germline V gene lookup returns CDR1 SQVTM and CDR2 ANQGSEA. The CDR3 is CSVDWAGKGSNYGYTF. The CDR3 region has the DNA TGCAGCGTTGACTGGGCAGGGAAGGGGTCTAACTATGGCTACACCTTC.

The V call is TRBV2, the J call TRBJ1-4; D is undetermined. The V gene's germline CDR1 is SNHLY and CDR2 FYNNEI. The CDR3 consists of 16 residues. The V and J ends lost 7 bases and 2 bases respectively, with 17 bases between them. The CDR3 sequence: CASTWQARATNEKLFF. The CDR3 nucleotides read TGTGCCAGCACCTGGCAAGCGCGTGCCACTAATGAAAAACTGTTTTTT.

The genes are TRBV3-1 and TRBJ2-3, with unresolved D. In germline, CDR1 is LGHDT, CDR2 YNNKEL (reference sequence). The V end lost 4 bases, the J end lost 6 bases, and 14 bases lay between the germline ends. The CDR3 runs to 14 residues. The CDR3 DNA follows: TGTGCCAGCAGCCTGCGTGCTTTGACGGATACGCAGTATTTT. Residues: CASSLRALTDTQYF.

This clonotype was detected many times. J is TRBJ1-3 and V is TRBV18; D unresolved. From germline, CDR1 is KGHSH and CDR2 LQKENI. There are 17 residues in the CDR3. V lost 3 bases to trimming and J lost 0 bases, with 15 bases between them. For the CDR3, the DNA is TGTGCCAGCTCACCGCTCCTTGGGGAAAGCTCTGGAAACACCATATATTTT. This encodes CASSPLLGESSGNTIYF.

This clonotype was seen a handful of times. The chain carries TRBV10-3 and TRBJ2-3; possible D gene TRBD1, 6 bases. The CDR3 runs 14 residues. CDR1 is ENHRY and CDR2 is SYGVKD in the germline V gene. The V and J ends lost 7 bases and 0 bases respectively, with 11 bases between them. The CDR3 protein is CAIKPGHSTDTQYF. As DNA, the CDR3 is TGTGCCATCAAGCCGGGACATAGCACAGATACGCAGTATTTT.

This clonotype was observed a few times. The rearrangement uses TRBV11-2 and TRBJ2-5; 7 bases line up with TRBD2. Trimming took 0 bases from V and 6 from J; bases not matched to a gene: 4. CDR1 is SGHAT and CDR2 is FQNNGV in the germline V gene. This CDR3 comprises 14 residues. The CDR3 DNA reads TGTGCCAGCAGCTTAGATCCAGGGACTAAGACCCAGTACTTC. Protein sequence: CASSLDPGTKTQYF. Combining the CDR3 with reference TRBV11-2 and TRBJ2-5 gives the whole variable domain EAGVAQSPRYKIIEKRQSVAFWCNPISGHATLYWYQQILGQGPKLLIQFQNNGVVDDSQLPKDRFSAERLKGVDSTLKIQPAKLEDSAVYLCASSLDPGTKTQYFGPGTRLLVL.

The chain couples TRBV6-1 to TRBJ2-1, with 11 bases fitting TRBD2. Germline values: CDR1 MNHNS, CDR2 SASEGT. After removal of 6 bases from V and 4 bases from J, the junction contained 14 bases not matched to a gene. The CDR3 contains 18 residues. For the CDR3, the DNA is TGTGCCAGCAGCCCCCGCGTTGTCCGACTAGCGGGGTACAATGAGCAGTTCTTC. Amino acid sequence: CASSPRVVRLAGYNEQFF.

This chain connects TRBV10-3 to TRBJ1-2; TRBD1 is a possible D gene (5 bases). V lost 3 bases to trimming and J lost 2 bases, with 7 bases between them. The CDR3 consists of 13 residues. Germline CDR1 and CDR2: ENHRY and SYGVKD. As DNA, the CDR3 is TGTGCCATCAGTGACCGACAGAACTATGGCTACACCTTC. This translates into CAISDRQNYGYTF.

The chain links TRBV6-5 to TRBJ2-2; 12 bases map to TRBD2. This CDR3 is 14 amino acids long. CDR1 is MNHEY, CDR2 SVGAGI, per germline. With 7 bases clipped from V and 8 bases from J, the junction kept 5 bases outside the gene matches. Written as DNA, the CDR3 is TGTGCCAGCAACCGACTAGCGGGAGAGGGGGAGCTGTTTTTT. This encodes CASNRLAGEGELFF.

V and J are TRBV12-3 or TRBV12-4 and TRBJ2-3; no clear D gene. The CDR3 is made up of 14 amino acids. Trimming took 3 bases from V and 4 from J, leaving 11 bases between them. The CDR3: CASSLSSGSDTQYF. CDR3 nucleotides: TGTGCCAGCAGTTTGAGTAGTGGGTCAGATACGCAGTATTTT.

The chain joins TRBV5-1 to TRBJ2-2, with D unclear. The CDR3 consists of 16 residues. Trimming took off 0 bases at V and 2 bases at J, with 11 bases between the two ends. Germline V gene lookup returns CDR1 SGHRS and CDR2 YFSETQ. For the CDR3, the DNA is TGCGCCAGCAGCTTGGAAGCGCGGATCAACACCGGGGAGCTGTTTTTT. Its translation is CASSLEARINTGELFF.

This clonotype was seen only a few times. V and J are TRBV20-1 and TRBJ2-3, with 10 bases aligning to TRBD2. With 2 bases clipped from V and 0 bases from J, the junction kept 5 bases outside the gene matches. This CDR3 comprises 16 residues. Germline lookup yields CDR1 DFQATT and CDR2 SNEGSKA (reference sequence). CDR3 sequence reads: CSARLAGAPSTDTQYF. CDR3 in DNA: TGCAGTGCTAGACTAGCGGGGGCCCCAAGCACAGATACGCAGTATTTT.

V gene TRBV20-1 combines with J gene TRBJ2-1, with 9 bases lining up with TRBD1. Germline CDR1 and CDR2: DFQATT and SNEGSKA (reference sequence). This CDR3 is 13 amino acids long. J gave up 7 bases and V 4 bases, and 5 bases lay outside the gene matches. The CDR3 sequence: CSANRGRINEQFF. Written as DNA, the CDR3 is TGCAGTGCTAACAGGGGGCGCATTAATGAGCAGTTCTTC.

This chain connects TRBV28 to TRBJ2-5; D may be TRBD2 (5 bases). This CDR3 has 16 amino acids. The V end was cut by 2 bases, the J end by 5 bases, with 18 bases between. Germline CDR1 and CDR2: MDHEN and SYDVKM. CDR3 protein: CASSLPGLSAYETQYF. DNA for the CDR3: TGTGCCAGCAGTTTACCCGGACTTAGCGCATATGAGACCCAGTACTTC.

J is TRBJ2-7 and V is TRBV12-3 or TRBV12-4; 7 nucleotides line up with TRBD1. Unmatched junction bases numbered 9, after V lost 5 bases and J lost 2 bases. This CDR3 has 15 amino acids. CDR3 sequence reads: CASSHRDSGAYEQYF. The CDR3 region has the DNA TGTGCCAGCAGTCACCGGGACAGTGGCGCCTACGAGCAGTACTTC.

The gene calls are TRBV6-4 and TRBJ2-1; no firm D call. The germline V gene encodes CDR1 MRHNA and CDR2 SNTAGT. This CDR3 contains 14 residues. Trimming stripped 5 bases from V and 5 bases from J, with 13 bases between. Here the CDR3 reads CASSQEILNNEQFF. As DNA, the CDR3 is TGTGCCAGCAGTCAGGAAATTTTAAACAATGAGCAGTTCTTC.

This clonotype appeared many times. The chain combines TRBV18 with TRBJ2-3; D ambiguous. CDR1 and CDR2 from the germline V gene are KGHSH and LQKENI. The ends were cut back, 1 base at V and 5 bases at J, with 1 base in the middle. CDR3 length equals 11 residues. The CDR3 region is CASSPQDTQYF. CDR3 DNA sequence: TGTGCCAGCTCACCACAAGATACGCAGTATTTT. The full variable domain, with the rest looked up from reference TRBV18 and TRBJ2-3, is NAGVMQNPRHLVRRRGQEARLRCSPMKGHSHVYWYRQLPEEGLKFMVYLQKENIIDESGMPKERFSAEFPKEGPSILRIQQVVRGDSAAYFCASSPQDTQYFGPGTRLTVL.

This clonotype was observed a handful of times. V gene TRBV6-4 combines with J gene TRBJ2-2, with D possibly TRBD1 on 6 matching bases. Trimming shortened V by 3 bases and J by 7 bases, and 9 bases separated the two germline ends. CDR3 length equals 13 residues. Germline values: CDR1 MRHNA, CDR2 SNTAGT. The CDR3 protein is CASSEQGHGELFF. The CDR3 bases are TGTGCCAGCAGTGAACAGGGTCACGGGGAGCTGTTTTTT.

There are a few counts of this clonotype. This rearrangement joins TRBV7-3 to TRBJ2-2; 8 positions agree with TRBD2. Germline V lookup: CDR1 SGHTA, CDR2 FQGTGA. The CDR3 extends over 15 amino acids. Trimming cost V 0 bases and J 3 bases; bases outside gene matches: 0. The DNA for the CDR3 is TGTGCCAGCAGCTTAACGGGACTAGACACCGGGGAGCTGTTTTTT. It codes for CASSLTGLDTGELFF.

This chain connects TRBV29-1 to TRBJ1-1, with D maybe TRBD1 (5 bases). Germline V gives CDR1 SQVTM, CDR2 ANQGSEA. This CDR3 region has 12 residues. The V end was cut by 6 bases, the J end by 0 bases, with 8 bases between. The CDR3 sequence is CSVRRVNTEAFF. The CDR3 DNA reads TGCAGCGTGCGCAGGGTGAACACTGAAGCTTTCTTT.

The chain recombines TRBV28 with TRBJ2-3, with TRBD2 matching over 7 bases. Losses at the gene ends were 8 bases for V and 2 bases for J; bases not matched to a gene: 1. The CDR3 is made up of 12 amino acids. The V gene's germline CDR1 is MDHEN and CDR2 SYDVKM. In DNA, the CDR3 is TGTGCCAGCGGGACTATCACAGATACGCAGTATTTT. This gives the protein CASGTITDTQYF.

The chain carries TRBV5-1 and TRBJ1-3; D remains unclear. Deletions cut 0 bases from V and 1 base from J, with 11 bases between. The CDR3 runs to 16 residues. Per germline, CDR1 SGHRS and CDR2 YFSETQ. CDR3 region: CASSLDQTVSGNTIYF. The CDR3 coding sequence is TGCGCCAGCAGCTTGGATCAGACTGTTTCTGGAAACACCATATATTTT.

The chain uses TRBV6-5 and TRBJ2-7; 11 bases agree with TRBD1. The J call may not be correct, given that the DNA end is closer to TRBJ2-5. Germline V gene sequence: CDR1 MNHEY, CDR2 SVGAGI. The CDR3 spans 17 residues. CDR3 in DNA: TGTGCCAGCAGTTACTCCTCGGACAGGGGGCGTAAGGAGACCCAGTACTTC. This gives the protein CASSYSSDRGRKETQYF.

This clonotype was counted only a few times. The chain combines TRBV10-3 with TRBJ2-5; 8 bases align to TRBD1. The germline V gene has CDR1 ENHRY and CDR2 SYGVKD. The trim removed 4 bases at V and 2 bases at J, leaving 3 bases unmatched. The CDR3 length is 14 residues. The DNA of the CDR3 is TGTGCCATCAGTGGACAGGGGAGGCAAGAGACCCAGTACTTC. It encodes CAISGQGRQETQYF.

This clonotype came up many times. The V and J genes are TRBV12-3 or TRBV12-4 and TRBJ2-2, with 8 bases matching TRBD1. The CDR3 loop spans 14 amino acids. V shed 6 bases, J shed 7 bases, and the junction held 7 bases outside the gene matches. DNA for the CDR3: TGTGCCAGCAGAAAACCAGGGGGCCACGGGGAGCTGTTTTTT. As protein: CASRKPGGHGELFF.

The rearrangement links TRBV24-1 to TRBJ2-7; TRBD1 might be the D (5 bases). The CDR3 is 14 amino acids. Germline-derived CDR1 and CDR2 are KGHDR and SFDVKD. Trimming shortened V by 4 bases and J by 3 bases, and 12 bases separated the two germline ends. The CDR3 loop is CATSDVDRNYEQYF. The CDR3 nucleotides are TGTGCCACCAGTGACGTCGACAGAAACTACGAGCAGTACTTC.

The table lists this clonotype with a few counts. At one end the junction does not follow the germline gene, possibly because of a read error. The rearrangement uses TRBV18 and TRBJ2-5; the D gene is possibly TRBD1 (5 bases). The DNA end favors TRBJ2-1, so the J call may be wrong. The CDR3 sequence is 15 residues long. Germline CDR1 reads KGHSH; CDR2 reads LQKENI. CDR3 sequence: CASPPQQGLYNEQFF. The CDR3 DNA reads TGTGCCAGCCCACCACAGCAGGGTCTCTACAATGAGCAGTTCTTC.

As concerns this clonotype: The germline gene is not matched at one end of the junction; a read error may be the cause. The CDR3 reads CASTSTGEGNAEAFF. CDR3 sequence (DNA): TGTGCCAGCACCTCGACAGGGGAAGGGAACGCTGAAGCTTTCTTT. The chain recombines TRBV6-6 with TRBJ1-1, with 8 bases matching TRBD1. The germline V gene encodes CDR1 MNHNY and CDR2 SVGAGI (reference sequence). The CDR3 is made up of 15 amino acids.